The sequence of this T cell receptor (beta chain) was determined in a study of T-cell memory formation after mild COVID-19. Study-level background: Largely donor-specific sequence clusters came from two donors. Notes on the study in general: Contracting clones, day 15 to 85, had balanced CD4/CD8, and later expanders favored CD4+. Pre-infection memory carried some responding clones, suggesting that cross-reactive memory joined.

This clonotype has ten or more counts. Antigen: not known. Trimming at V came to 6 bases and at J to 7 bases, leaving 27 bases not matched to a gene. Germline V gives CDR1 MNHNY, CDR2 SVGAGI (reference sequence). This CDR3 comprises 20 residues. Constant-segment primers and 5'RACE yielded cDNA libraries for TCR alpha and TCR beta, each carrying sample barcodes and UMIs. TCRdb itself ran the 5' RACE reads through MiXCR, one entry per CDR3 protein. The sample includes 250,000 to 300,000 distinct CDR3 sequences, roughly 16% seen only once; the top ten take about a fifth. J is TRBJ2-1 and V is TRBV6-6, with 7 bases identical to TRBD1. The sequenced sample was PBMCs or a T cell subset sorted from them (not recorded which). The receptor comes from a man between 18 and 35 years old who had mild COVID-19 (a few samples of this study predate the infection). Cell type and time point are not known. The CDR3 spells CASSPFIYRISGRGSNEQFF. The CDR3 nucleotides are TGTGCCAGCAGCCCCTTTATATATAGGATTTCGGGCAGGGGGTCTAATGAGCAGTTCTTC.